This passage covers 16 T cell receptor beta chains from one sample sequenced in a study of early T cells in non-severe SARS-CoV-2 infection. TCRdb reanalysed the 5' RACE reads using MiXCR and keeps one entry per CDR3 protein. This table holds 23,000 or so distinct CDR3 sequences, roughly 5% found once. Sequencing used whole blood. These receptors were collected from an adult who was a healthcare worker with PCR-confirmed SARS-CoV-2 infection or an uninfected control (not recorded which).

This clonotype was seen only a few times. The V gene is TRBV12-3 or TRBV12-4, the J gene TRBJ2-3, with TRBD2 matching 10 bases. V dropped 8 bases and J dropped 5; count of bases not matched to a gene: 7. This CDR3 contains 14 residues. The CDR3 is CASGTSDFRDTQYF. The CDR3 DNA reads as TGTGCCAGCGGGACTAGCGATTTTCGAGATACGCAGTATTTT.

This clonotype was counted a few times. The chain couples TRBV4-1 to TRBJ2-1; no clear D gene. The CDR3 is 17 residues long. Germline assignment: CDR1 MGHRA and CDR2 YSYEKL. Deletions cut 7 bases from V and 7 bases from J, with 26 bases between. CDR3 sequence (DNA): TGCGCCAGCACTTTGACCCCGTCTGGCGGTAGTATAAATGAGCAGTTCTTC. Translating gives CASTLTPSGGSINEQFF.

Many counts were recorded for this clonotype. This chain connects TRBV6-2 or TRBV6-3 to TRBJ2-3; 11 bases fit TRBD2. The germline CDR1 and CDR2 sequences are MNHEY and SVGEGT. CDR3 length: 15 amino acids. The ends lost 8 bases at V and 6 bases at J; junction bases unmatched: 10. CDR3 DNA sequence: TGTGCCAGCGGGACTAGCGGCCTTCGTCTGGATACGCAGTATTTT. Residues: CASGTSGLRLDTQYF.

In this sample, this clonotype turned up many times. V and J are TRBV6-5 and TRBJ1-2; TRBD1 matches at 8 bases. The junction had 5 bases not matched to a gene; V was cut back by 6 bases and J by 2 bases. Per the germline V gene, CDR1 is MNHEY and CDR2 is SVGAGI. The CDR3 extends over 14 amino acids. Here the CDR3 reads CASRTDRGNYGYTF. The DNA of the CDR3 is TGTGCCAGCAGGACTGACAGGGGAAACTATGGCTACACCTTC.

This clonotype was seen at least ten times. The J gene is TRBJ1-3, the V gene TRBV13; no firm D call. CDR3 length: 14 residues. Germline values: CDR1 PRHDT, CDR2 FYEKMQ (reference sequence). The germline V and J ends were trimmed by 5 bases and 0 bases, with 8 bases remaining between them. CDR3 sequence (DNA): TGTGCCAGCAGCAAGCGGGACTCTGGAAACACCATATATTTT. It specifies CASSKRDSGNTIYF.

This clonotype was picked up a small number of times. The chain is built from TRBV6-2 or TRBV6-3 and TRBJ2-2; a possible D gene is TRBD2 (5 bases). CDR1 is MNHEY, CDR2 SVGEGT, per germline. Trimming took off 2 bases at V and 2 bases at J, with 9 bases between the two ends. This CDR3 has 15 residues. As DNA, the CDR3 is TGTGCCAGCAGTTACCTAGCAGAAAACACCGGGGAGCTGTTTTTT. This encodes CASSYLAENTGELFF.

This clonotype has at least ten counts. V usage is TRBV6-2 or TRBV6-3 and J usage is TRBJ2-1; D is undetermined. CDR3 length equals 14 residues. Germline assignment: CDR1 MNHEY and CDR2 SVGEGT. As DNA, the CDR3 is TGTGCAACGAACCCGTCCTACTACAACAATGAGCAGTTCTTC. This translates into CATNPSYYNNEQFF.

This clonotype was detected many times. In DNA form, the CDR3 reads TGTGCCATCGGTGGGAATACTGGGGACAGGGCTTGGGAGCAGTACTTC. Its protein product is CAIGGNTGDRAWEQYF. The chain combines TRBV10-3 with TRBJ2-7, with 9 positions matching TRBD1. The ends lost 8 bases at V and 7 bases at J; junction bases unmatched: 18. The CDR3 loop spans 16 amino acids. Germline V gene lookup returns CDR1 ENHRY and CDR2 SYGVKD.

This clonotype is termed medium-sized. V gene TRBV5-1 combines with J gene TRBJ2-7; 12 nucleotides align to TRBD1. The length of the CDR3 is 17 residues. J was trimmed by 6 bases and V by 1 base; bases with no gene match: 11. Germline loops: CDR1 SGHRS, CDR2 YFSETQ. The chain's CDR3 is CASSLTPFRDRGPEQYF. CDR3 coding DNA: TGCGCCAGCAGCTTGACTCCCTTCCGGGACAGGGGGCCCGAGCAGTACTTC.

This clonotype has ten or more counts. This chain uses TRBV6-6 with TRBJ1-3; D not certain. Trimming removed 4 bases from V and 4 bases from J, with 5 bases in between. The germline V gene encodes CDR1 MNHNY and CDR2 SVGAGI (reference sequence). This CDR3 contains 12 residues. The CDR3 region has the DNA TGTGCCAGCAGTTTTTCCGGAAACACCATATATTTT. Translating gives CASSFSGNTIYF.

The table lists this clonotype with many counts. CDR3 residues: CAISGLQGKDTQYF. DNA of the CDR3: TGTGCCATCAGTGGGTTACAGGGGAAAGATACGCAGTATTTT. This chain uses TRBV10-3 with TRBJ2-3; TRBD1 agrees at 7 bases. The CDR3 length is 14 residues. Germline lookup yields CDR1 ENHRY and CDR2 SYGVKD. V shed 4 bases, J shed 5 bases, and the junction held 6 bases outside the gene matches.

This clonotype has more than one count but fewer than ten. The chain links TRBV11-1 to TRBJ1-1; TRBD1 agrees at 12 bases. There are 19 residues in the CDR3. V lost 3 bases and J lost 1; bases outside the gene matches: 12. Germline V gene sequence: CDR1 SGHAT, CDR2 FQDESV (reference sequence). CDR3 loop: CASSFNLLGQGAKNTEAFF. The CDR3 DNA follows: TGTGCCAGCAGCTTTAACTTACTGGGACAGGGGGCGAAGAACACTGAAGCTTTCTTT.

The chain combines TRBV4-3 with TRBJ2-2; 12 bases align to TRBD2. V shed 3 bases and J 7 bases; nucleotides not matched to a gene: 6. This CDR3 region has 16 residues. Germline lookup yields CDR1 LGHNA and CDR2 YSLEER. The CDR3 sequence is CASSHLLAGGYGELFF. CDR3 nucleotide sequence: TGCGCCAGCAGCCACCTTCTAGCGGGAGGGTACGGGGAGCTGTTTTTT.

This clonotype has only a few counts. V and J are TRBV29-1 and TRBJ1-2, with D possibly matching TRBD1 (6 bases). This CDR3 contains 14 residues. With 2 bases removed from V and 4 bases from J, the gap between germline ends came to 14 bases. Germline V CDR1 and CDR2: SQVTM, ANQGSEA. The CDR3 DNA sequence: TGCAGCGTTGAACCCCAGACAGGAACCTATGGCTACACCTTC. This gives the protein CSVEPQTGTYGYTF. Based on the CDR3 plus reference TRBV29-1 and TRBJ1-2, the full variable domain is SAVISQKPSRDICQRGTSLTIQCQVDSQVTMMFWYRQQPGQSLTLIATANQGSEATYESGFVIDKFPISRPNLTFSTLTVSNMSPEDSSIYLCSVEPQTGTYGYTFGSGTRLTVV.

The sample holds many counts of this clonotype. The chain has TRBV20-1 and TRBJ2-5; 14 positions agree with TRBD2. With V trimmed by 4 bases and J by 7 bases, 5 bases remained unmatched. Germline CDR1 DFQATT, CDR2 SNEGSKA (reference sequence). The CDR3 extends over 14 amino acids. The CDR3 spells CSATGLAGVVTQYF. Here the CDR3 DNA reads TGCAGTGCTACGGGACTAGCGGGAGTGGTGACCCAGTACTTC.

There are many counts of this clonotype. J is TRBJ2-5 and V is TRBV7-6, with TRBD1 matching over 7 bases. Germline trimming cut 4 bases from V and 5 bases from J; bases unmatched to any gene: 7. Per germline, CDR1 SGHVS and CDR2 FNYEAQ. The CDR3 loop spans 14 amino acids. The CDR3 DNA is TGTGCCAGCAGCTCATGGACAGGAATGGAGACCCAGTACTTC. It specifies CASSSWTGMETQYF.